This record covers a single T cell receptor beta chain. The antigen is undetermined. The protocol was immunoSEQ multiplex PCR, while the TCRdb copy is restricted to in-frame clones and leaves out a portion. Seen here are some 140,000 clones, around 90% observed once, and the top ten hold about 2%. This sample stems from a study of T cell responses to AZD1222 COVID-19 vaccine. Trimming took off 4 bases at V and 0 bases at J, with 13 bases between the two ends. Germline V gene lookup returns CDR1 MDHEN and CDR2 SYDVKM. The CDR3 is 16 amino acids. Study-wide results and limits: Among spike-specific TCRs, nearly half reportedly target unmutated variant regions.

The specimen was peripheral blood, collected on day 0 of AZD1222 vaccination. This receptor was identified in an adult in good health. V and J are TRBV28 and TRBJ1-5, with D perhaps matching TRBD1 (6 bases). The CDR3 spells CASSSGTTYSNQPQHF. CDR3 DNA: TGTGCCAGCAGTTCCGGGACAACTTATAGCAATCAGCCCCAGCATTTT.